Following are 7 T cell receptor beta chains from one sample sequenced in a study of T cell repertoires in cytomegalovirus infection (dated by TCRdb to the late 2010s). For sequencing, an Illumina HiSeq 1500 was employed. TCRdb trimmed public reads at Q25 via fastp, called clones via MiXCR and kept in-frame beta chains. Under each unique CDR3 protein, matching rows form one entry showing the most common genes and DNA. The sample table contains approximately 910,000 distinct CDR3 sequences; only one count was recorded for less than 40% of them. Around 15% of the sample is in the top ten clones. These receptors' antigens are unknown. This specimen's treatment or condition label, interpreted: in vitro stimulation with specific CMV peptide epitopes to enrich CMV-specific T cells. The sample was cultured CD8+ T cells from PBMCs, taken from culture after CMV antigen stimulation. The receptors shown here come from a human donor in good health (CMV status not recorded). Some clones in this sample may be carry-over from other donors' samples.

This clonotype came up a few times. The chain joins TRBV11-2 to TRBJ2-7, with D tentatively TRBD1 (6 bases). This CDR3 is 14 amino acids long. Trimming took 7 bases from V and 5 from J, leaving 18 bases between them. Germline CDR1 reads SGHAT; CDR2 reads FQNNGV. The CDR3 sequence: CASTDHRVRDEQYF. The CDR3 nucleotides are TGTGCCAGCACGGATCACAGGGTGCGGGACGAGCAGTACTTC. Together with reference TRBV11-2 and TRBJ2-7, the CDR3 gives the full variable domain: EAGVAQSPRYKIIEKRQSVAFWCNPISGHATLYWYQQILGQGPKLLIQFQNNGVVDDSQLPKDRFSAERLKGVDSTLKIQPAKLEDSAVYLCASTDHRVRDEQYFGPGTRLTVT.

The chain combines TRBV29-1 with TRBJ1-2, with 8 bases that match TRBD1. The CDR3 is made up of 13 amino acids. The germline gives CDR1 SQVTM, CDR2 ANQGSEA. Trimming cost V 7 bases and J 2 bases; bases outside gene matches: 6. The CDR3 region has the DNA TGCAGCGCCCGTTACAGGGGGAACTATGGCTACACCTTC. This gives the protein CSARYRGNYGYTF.

The rearrangement joins TRBV7-8 to TRBJ2-7; weak D call: TRBD2 (6 bases). Germline CDR1 SGHVS, CDR2 FQNEAQ. CDR3 size: 12 residues. V lost 5 bases to trimming and J lost 6 bases, with 11 bases between them. As DNA, the CDR3 is TGTGCCAGCAGCGCGACTAGTTTCGAGCAGTACGTC. Translating gives CASSATSFEQYV.

This clonotype was seen a handful of times. The genes are TRBV12-3 or TRBV12-4 and TRBJ2-1, with 13 bases aligning to TRBD2. This CDR3 is 17 amino acids long. The ends lost 5 bases at V and 5 bases at J; junction bases unmatched: 9. Written as DNA, the CDR3 is TGTGCCAGCAGTCCATCACCGGGACTAGCGGGGAACAATGAGCAGTTCTTC. Translation gives CASSPSPGLAGNNEQFF.

This clonotype has ten or more counts. The chain combines TRBV7-9 with TRBJ2-1; D gene ambiguous. V lost 1 base to trimming and J lost 9 bases, with 7 bases between them. Germline CDR1 is SEHNR and CDR2 is FQNEAQ (reference sequence). The CDR3 spans 12 residues. The CDR3 is CASSLDLSEQFF. CDR3 bases: TGTGCCAGCAGCTTAGACTTGTCTGAGCAGTTCTTC. The full variable domain, its missing parts supplied by reference TRBV7-9 and TRBJ2-1, is DTGVSQNPRHKITKRGQNVTFRCDPISEHNRLYWYRQTLGQGPEFLTYFQNEAQLEKSRLLSDRFSAERPKGSFSTLEIQRTEQGDSAMYLCASSLDLSEQFFGPGTRLTVL.

J is TRBJ2-3 and V is TRBV7-9; 9 bases align to TRBD1. J was trimmed by 3 bases and V by 6 bases; bases with no gene match: 10. The CDR3 sequence is 16 residues long. Per germline, CDR1 SEHNR and CDR2 FQNEAQ (reference sequence). The CDR3 bases are TGTGCCAGCAGTTCCCGGGACAGGGAAGGGACAGATACGCAGTATTTT. This gives the protein CASSSRDREGTDTQYF.

The J gene is TRBJ2-7, the V gene TRBV27; perhaps TRBD2 as D (5 bases). Trimming removed 3 bases at V and 2 bases at J, with 11 bases between. This CDR3 spans 14 amino acids. Germline CDR1 reads MNHEY; CDR2 reads SMNVEV (reference sequence). CDR3 nucleotide sequence: TGTGCCAGCAGTTTCGGAGCGGCCCCCTACGAGCAGTACTTC. Amino acids: CASSFGAAPYEQYF.